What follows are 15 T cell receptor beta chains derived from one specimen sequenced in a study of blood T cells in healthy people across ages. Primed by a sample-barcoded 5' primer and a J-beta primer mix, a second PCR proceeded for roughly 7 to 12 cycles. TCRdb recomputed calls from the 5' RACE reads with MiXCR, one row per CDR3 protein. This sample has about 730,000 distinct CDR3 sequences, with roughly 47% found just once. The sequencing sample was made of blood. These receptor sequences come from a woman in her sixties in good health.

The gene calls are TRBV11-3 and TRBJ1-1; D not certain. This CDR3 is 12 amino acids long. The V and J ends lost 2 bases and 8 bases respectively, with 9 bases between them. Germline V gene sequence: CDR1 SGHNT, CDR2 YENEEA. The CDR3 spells CASSLLGGEAFF. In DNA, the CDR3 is TGTGCCAGCAGCTTATTAGGAGGCGAAGCTTTCTTT.

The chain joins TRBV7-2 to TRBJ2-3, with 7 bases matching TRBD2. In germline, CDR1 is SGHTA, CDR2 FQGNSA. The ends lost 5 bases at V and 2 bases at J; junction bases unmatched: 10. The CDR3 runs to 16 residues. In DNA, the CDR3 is TGTGCCAGCAGCCCCCTAGGACTAGGAAACACAGATACGCAGTATTTT. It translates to CASSPLGLGNTDTQYF.

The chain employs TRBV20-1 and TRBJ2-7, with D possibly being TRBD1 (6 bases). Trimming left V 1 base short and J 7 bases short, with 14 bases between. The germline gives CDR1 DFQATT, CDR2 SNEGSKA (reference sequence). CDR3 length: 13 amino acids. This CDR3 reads CSARVQGSREQYF. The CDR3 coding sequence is TGCAGTGCTAGAGTACAGGGCTCGAGGGAGCAGTACTTC.

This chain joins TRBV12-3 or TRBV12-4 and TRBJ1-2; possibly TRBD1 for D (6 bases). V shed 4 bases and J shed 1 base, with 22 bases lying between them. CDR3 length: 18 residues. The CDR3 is CASSSKWQGRLDNYGYTF. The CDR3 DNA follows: TGTGCCAGCAGTTCAAAGTGGCAGGGGAGACTAGATAACTATGGCTACACCTTC.

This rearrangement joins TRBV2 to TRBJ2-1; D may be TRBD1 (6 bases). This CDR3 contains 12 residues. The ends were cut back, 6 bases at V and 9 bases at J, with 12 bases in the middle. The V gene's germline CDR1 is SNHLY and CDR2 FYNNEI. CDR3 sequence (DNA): TGTGCCAGCAGGGACGACAGGCGTGAGCAGTTCTTC. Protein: CASRDDRREQFF.

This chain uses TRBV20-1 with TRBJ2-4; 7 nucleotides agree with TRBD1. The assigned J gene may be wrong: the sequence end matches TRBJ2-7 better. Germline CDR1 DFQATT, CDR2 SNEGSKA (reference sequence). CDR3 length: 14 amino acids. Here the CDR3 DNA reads TGCAGTGCCATCTCCTCGACAGGGCGCTACGAGCAGTACTTC. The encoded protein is CSAISSTGRYEQYF.

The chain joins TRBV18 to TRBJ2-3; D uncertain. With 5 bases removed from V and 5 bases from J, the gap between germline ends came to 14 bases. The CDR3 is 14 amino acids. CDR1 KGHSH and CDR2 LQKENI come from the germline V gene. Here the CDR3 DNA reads TGTGCCAGCTCAGCTTTGGGGTATGAAGATACGCAGTATTTT. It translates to CASSALGYEDTQYF.

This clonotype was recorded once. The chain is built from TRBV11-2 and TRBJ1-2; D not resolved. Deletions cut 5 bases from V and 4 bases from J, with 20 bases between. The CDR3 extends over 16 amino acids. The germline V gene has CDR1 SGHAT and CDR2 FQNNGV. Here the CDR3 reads CASSPLGEGNRYGYTF. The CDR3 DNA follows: TGTGCCAGCAGCCCCCTCGGTGAGGGAAACCGCTATGGCTACACCTTC. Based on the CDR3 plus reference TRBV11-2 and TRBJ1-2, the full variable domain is EAGVAQSPRYKIIEKRQSVAFWCNPISGHATLYWYQQILGQGPKLLIQFQNNGVVDDSQLPKDRFSAERLKGVDSTLKIQPAKLEDSAVYLCASSPLGEGNRYGYTFGSGTRLTVV.

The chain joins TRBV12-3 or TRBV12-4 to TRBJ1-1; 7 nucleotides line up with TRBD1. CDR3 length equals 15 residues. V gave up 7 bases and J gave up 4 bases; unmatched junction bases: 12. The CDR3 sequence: CASTPRTGGGTEAFF. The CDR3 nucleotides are TGTGCCAGCACCCCTAGGACAGGTGGGGGCACTGAAGCTTTCTTT.

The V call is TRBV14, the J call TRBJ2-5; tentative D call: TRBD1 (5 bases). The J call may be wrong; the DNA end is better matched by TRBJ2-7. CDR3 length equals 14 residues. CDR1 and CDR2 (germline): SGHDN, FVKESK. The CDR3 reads CASSVISRAYEQYF. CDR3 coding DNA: TGTGCCAGCAGCGTAATAAGCAGGGCCTACGAGCAGTACTTC.

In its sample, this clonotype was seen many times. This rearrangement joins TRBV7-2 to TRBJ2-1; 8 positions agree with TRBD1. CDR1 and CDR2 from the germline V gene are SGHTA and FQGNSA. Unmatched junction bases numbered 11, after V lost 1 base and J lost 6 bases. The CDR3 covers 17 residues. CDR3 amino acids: CASSLGTGRLRGNEQFF. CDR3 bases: TGTGCCAGCAGCTTAGGGACAGGGCGGTTACGGGGCAATGAGCAGTTCTTC.

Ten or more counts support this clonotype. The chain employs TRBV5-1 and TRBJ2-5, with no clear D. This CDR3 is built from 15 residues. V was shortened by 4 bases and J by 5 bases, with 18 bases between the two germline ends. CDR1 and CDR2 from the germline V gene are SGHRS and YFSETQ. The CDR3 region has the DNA TGCGCCAGCAGCCCCGCACCTGGACCGGCTGAGACCCAGTACTTC. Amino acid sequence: CASSPAPGPAETQYF.

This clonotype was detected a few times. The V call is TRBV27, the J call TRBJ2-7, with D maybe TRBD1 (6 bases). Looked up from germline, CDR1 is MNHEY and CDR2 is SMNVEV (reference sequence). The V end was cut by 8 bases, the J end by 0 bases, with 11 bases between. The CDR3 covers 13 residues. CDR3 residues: CASGDRSSYEQYF. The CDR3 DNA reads TGTGCCAGCGGCGACAGGAGCTCCTACGAGCAGTACTTC.

The CDR3 loop reads CASKGDKRTDTQYF. The DNA for the CDR3 is TGTGCCAGCAAAGGGGACAAACGCACAGATACGCAGTATTTT. The chain recombines TRBV6-2 or TRBV6-3 with TRBJ2-3; possibly TRBD1 for D (6 bases). Trimming removed 7 bases from V and 1 base from J, with 12 bases in between. Germline V CDR1 and CDR2: MNHEY, SVGEGT. CDR3 size: 14 residues.

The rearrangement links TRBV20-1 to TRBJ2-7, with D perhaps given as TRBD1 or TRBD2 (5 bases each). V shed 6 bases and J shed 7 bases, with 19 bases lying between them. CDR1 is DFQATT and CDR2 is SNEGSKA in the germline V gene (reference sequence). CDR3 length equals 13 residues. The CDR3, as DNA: TGCAGTGCCCGCCGGGACGGGTCAGGGGAGCAGTACTTC. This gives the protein CSARRDGSGEQYF.